A single sample is the source of the 5 T cell receptor beta chains below, sequenced in a study of naive and memory T cell subsets. Overall study findings and caveats: Naive repertoires, especially CD8, held a few larger clonotypes, possibly memory cells re-expressing CD45RA.

Their target antigens are unknown. Two oligonucleotides, mixed equimolar, formed the beta constant-region primer covering TRBC1 and TRBC2. The ligated cDNA underwent four PCR rounds using SP2 and nested alpha and beta constant-region primers. Each CDR3 protein gets one entry after TCRdb re-called the UMI-ligation and nested PCR reads with MiXCR. The table has 130,000 to 150,000 distinct CDR3 sequences, 20% to 25% seen once. Sequenced material: naive CD4+ T cells from blood. The receptors come from a human donor in good health.

This chain joins TRBV15 and TRBJ2-1; perhaps TRBD2 as D (5 bases). CDR1 LNHNV and CDR2 YYDKDF come from the germline V gene (reference sequence). The CDR3 is 18 amino acids. V lost 1 base and J 4 bases, leaving 20 bases between the germline ends. CDR3 coding DNA: TGTGCCACCAGCAGAGTTCTCGGTGGGCGGGCCAGATACAATGAGCAGTTCTTC. Its protein is CATSRVLGGRARYNEQFF.

This rearrangement joins TRBV7-2 to TRBJ1-5, with unresolved D. The germline CDR1 and CDR2 sequences are SGHTA and FQGNSA. This CDR3 comprises 16 residues. V dropped 2 bases and J dropped 0 bases, with 11 bases sitting between them. Written as DNA, the CDR3 is TGTGCCAGCAGCTTACGATGGGAACATAGCAATCAGCCCCAGCATTTT. Translated: CASSLRWEHSNQPQHF.

This clonotype has more than one count but fewer than ten. This sequence joins TRBV9 and TRBJ2-7; 8 bases line up with TRBD2. Germline CDR1 and CDR2: SGDLS and YYNGEE. V shed 0 bases and J 7 bases; nucleotides not matched to a gene: 9. The CDR3 sequence is 15 residues long. The CDR3 sequence: CASSVGAAGAGEQYF. For the CDR3, the DNA is TGTGCCAGCAGCGTAGGCGCAGCGGGAGCTGGTGAGCAGTACTTC.

V and J are TRBV28 and TRBJ2-3; TRBD1 might be the D (6 bases). The CDR3 length is 14 residues. Trimming stripped 2 bases from V and 5 bases from J, with 11 bases between. Germline assignment: CDR1 MDHEN and CDR2 SYDVKM. The CDR3 reads CASSLRQVVDTQYF. CDR3 nucleotides: TGTGCCAGCAGTTTACGACAGGTTGTAGATACGCAGTATTTT.

This clonotype was recorded only once. The J gene is TRBJ2-7, the V gene TRBV7-9, with D tentatively TRBD2 (6 bases). The CDR3 totals 15 residues. The V end lost 5 bases, the J end lost 3 bases, and 17 bases lay between the germline ends. Germline lookup yields CDR1 SEHNR and CDR2 FQNEAQ (reference sequence). The CDR3 DNA sequence: TGTGCCAGCAGCACTCGGGACTTGAGAGTCTACGAGCAGTACTTC. It specifies CASSTRDLRVYEQYF.